This TCR beta chain derives from a study of T cells in Graves' hyperthyroidism and ophthalmopathy. There were TCR beta CDR3 regions amplified from RNA transcripts. Using the HTBI primer set, a first-round RT-PCR was run on the TCR CDR3. TCRdb re-derived calls from the multiplex PCR reads in MiXCR, one entry per CDR3 protein. In the table there are 450,000 to 650,000 distinct CDR3 sequences, less than 25% of which are singletons. If no ophthalmopathy progression occurred within 18 months, Graves' hyperthyroidism was stable. The study enrolled patients aged 18 to 65 with newly diagnosed hyperthyroidism of under 2 months' duration. V shed 6 bases, J shed 6 bases, and the junction held 5 bases outside the gene matches. The CDR3 is 15 residues long.

Sequenced sample: blood. The chain couples TRBV12-3 or TRBV12-4 to TRBJ1-6; TRBD1 matches at 10 bases. This sequence originates from a man younger than 35 with Graves' hyperthyroidism. CDR3 sequence reads: CASSYGQGGNSPLHF. In DNA form, the CDR3 reads TGTGCCAGCAGCTACGGACAGGGGGGTAATTCACCCCTCCACTTT.